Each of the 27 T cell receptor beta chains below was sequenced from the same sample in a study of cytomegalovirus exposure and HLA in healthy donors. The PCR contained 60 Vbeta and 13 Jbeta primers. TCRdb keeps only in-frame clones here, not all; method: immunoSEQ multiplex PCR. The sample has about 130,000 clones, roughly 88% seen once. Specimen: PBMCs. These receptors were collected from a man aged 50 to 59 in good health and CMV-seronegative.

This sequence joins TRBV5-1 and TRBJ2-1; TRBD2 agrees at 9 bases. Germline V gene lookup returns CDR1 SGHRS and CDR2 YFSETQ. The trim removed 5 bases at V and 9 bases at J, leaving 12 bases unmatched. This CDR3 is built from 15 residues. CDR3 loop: CASSIAGVDLGEQFF. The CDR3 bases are TGCGCCAGCAGTATAGCGGGGGTCGACTTGGGTGAGCAGTTCTTC.

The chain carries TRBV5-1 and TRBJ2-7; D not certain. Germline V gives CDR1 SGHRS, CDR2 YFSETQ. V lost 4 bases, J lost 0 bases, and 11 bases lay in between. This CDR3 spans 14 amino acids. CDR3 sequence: CASSQSYSSYEQYF. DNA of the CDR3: TGCGCCAGCAGCCAATCCTATAGCTCCTACGAGCAGTACTTC.

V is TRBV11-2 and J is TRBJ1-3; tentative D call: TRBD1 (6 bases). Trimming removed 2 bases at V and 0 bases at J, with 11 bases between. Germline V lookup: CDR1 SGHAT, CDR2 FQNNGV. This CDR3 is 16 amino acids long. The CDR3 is CASSLRGGSSGNTIYF. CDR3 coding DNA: TGTGCCAGCAGCTTAAGAGGGGGATCCTCTGGAAACACCATATATTTT.

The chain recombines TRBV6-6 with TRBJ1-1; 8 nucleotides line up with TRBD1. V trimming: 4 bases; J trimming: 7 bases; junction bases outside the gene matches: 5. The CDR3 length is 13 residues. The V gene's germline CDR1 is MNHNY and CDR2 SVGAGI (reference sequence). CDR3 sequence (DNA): TGTGCCAGCAGTTTTTCAGGGACAGGTGAAGCTTTCTTT. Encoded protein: CASSFSGTGEAFF.

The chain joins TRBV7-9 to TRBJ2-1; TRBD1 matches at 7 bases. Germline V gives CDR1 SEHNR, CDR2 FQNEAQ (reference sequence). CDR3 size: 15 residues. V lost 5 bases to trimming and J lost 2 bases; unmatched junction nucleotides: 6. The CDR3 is CASSKGQGAYNEQFF. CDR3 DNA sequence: TGTGCCAGCAGCAAGGGGCAGGGGGCCTACAATGAGCAGTTCTTC.

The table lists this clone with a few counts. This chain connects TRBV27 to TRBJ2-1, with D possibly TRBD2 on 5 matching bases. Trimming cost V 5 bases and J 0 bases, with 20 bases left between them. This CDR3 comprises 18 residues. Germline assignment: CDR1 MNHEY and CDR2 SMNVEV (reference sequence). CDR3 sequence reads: CASSGDSGFWSSYNEQFF. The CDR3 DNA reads TGTGCCAGCAGTGGAGATTCGGGGTTCTGGAGCTCCTACAATGAGCAGTTCTTC.

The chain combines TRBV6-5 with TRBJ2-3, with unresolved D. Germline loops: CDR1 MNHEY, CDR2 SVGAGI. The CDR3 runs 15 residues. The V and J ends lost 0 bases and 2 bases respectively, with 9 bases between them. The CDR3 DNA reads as TGTGCCAGCAGTTACTCACTGGCGGCCACAGATACGCAGTATTTT. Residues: CASSYSLAATDTQYF.

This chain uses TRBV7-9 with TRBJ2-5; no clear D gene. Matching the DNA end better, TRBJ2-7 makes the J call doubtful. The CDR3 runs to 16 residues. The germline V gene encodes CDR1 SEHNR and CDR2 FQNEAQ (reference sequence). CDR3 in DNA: TGTGCCAGCAGCTCATACTCTGGCGGCCCCTCCTACGAGCAGTACTTC. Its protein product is CASSSYSGGPSYEQYF.

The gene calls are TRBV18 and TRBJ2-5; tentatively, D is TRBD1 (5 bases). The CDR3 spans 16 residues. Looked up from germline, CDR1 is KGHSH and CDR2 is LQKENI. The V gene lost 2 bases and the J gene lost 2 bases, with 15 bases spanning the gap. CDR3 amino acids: CASSPSGHGTQETQYF. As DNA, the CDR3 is TGTGCCAGCTCACCATCAGGACACGGAACACAAGAGACCCAGTACTTC.

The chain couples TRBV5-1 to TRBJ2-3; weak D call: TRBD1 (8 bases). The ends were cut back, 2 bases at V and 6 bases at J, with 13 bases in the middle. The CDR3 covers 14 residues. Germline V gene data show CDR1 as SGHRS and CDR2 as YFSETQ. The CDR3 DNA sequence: TGCGCCAGCAGCTTTGGACAGGGAGGGGATACGCAGTATTTT. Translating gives CASSFGQGGDTQYF.

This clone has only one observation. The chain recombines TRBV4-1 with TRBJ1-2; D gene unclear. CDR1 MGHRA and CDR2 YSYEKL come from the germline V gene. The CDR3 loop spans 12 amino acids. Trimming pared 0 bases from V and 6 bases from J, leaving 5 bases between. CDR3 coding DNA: TGCGCCAGCAGCCAAGATCTTAATGGCTACACCTTC. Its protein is CASSQDLNGYTF.

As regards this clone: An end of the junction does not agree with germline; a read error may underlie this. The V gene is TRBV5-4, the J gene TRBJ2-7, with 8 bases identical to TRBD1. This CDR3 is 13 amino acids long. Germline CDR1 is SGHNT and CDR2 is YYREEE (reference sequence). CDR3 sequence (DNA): TGTGCCAGCAGCTTGGGGGACAGGTTGATCAGGCACTTC. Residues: CASSLGDRLIRHF. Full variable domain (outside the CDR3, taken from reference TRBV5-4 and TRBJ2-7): ETGVTQSPTHLIKTRGQQVTLRCSSQSGHNTVSWYQQALGQGPQFIFQYYREEENGRGNFPPRFSGLQFPNYSSELNVNALELDDSALYLCASSLGDRLIRHFGPGTRLTVT.

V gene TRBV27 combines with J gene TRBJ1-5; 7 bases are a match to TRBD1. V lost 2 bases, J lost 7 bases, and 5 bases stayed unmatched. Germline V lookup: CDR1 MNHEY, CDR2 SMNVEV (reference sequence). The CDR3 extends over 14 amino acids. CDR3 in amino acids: CASSLRQGGQPQHF. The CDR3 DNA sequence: TGTGCCAGCAGTTTACGACAGGGTGGACAGCCCCAGCATTTT.

CDR3 DNA: TGTGCCAGCAGGGAGGGAGGAGAGACCCAGTACTTC. It codes for CASREGGETQYF. The chain carries TRBV28 and TRBJ2-5; D is perhaps TRBD2 (6 bases). Germline-derived CDR1 and CDR2 are MDHEN and SYDVKM. Trimming shortened V by 6 bases and J by 4 bases, and 9 bases separated the two germline ends. This CDR3 contains 12 residues.

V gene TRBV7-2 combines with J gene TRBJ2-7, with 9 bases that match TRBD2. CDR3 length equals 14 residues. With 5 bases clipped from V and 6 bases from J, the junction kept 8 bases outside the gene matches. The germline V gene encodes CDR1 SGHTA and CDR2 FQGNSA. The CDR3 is CASSQVTSGFEQYF. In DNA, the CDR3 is TGTGCCAGCAGCCAAGTGACTAGCGGCTTCGAGCAGTACTTC.

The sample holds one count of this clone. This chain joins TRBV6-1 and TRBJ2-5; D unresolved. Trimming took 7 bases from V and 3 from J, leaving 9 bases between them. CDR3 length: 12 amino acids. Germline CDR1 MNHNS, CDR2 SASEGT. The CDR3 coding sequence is TGTGCCAGCAACCGAATAGAAGAGACCCAGTACTTC. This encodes CASNRIEETQYF.

Here the CDR3 DNA reads TGTGCCAGCAGCTTAGATCCTTCAGGGTGGACTAATGAAAAACTGTTTTTT. It encodes CASSLDPSGWTNEKLFF. J is TRBJ1-4 and V is TRBV7-8; D is possibly TRBD1 (5 bases). The CDR3 is made up of 17 amino acids. V was shortened by 1 base and J by 2 bases, with 14 bases between the two germline ends. Germline V lookup: CDR1 SGHVS, CDR2 FQNEAQ.

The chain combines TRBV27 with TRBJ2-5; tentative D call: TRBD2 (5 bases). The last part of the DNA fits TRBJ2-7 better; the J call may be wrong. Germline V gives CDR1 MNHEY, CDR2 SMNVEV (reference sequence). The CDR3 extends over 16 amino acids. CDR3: CASSLLAPVNPYEQYF. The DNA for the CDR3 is TGTGCCAGCAGTTTACTAGCTCCTGTAAATCCCTACGAGCAGTACTTC.

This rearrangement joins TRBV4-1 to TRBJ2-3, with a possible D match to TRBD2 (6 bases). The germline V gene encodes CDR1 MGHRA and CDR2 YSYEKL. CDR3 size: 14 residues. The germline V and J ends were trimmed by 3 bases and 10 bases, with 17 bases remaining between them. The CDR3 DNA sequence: TGCGCCAGCAGCCAGGGGCGGGGCTTTGGAGCGCAGTATTTT. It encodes CASSQGRGFGAQYF.

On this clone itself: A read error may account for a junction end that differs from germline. The CDR3 sequence: CASSLDRFGTGELFF. The CDR3 DNA reads TGTGCCAGCAGTTTAGACAGGTTTGGCACCGGGGAGCTGTTTTTT. The chain combines TRBV7-9 with TRBJ2-2, with D possibly TRBD1 on 6 matching bases. This CDR3 has 15 residues. Germline CDR1 is SEHNR and CDR2 is FQNEAQ (reference sequence). The full variable domain, in which reference TRBV7-9 and TRBJ2-2 provide the parts outside the CDR3, is DTGVSQNPRHKITKRGQNVTFRCDPISEHNRLYWYRQTLGQGPEFLTYFQNEAQLEKSRLLSDRFSAERPKGSFSTLEIQRTEQGDSAMYLCASSLDRFGTGELFFGEGSRLTVL.

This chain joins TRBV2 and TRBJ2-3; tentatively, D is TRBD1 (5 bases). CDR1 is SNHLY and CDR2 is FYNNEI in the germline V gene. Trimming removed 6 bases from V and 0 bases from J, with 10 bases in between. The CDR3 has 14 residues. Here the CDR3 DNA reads TGTGCCAGCAGGGCGGACACTAGCACAGATACGCAGTATTTT. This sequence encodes CASRADTSTDTQYF.

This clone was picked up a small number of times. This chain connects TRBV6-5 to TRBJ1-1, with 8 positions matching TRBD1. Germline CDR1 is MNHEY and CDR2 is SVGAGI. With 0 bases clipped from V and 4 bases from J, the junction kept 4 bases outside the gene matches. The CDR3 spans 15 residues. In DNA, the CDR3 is TGTGCCAGCAGTTACTCAACAGGGGGGTCCACTGAAGCTTTCTTT. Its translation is CASSYSTGGSTEAFF.

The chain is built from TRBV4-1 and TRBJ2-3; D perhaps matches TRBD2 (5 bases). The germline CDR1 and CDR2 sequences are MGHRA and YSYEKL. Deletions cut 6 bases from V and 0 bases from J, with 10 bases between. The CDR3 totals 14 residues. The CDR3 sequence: CASRGSPSTDTQYF. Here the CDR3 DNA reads TGCGCCAGCAGGGGGAGCCCTAGCACAGATACGCAGTATTTT.

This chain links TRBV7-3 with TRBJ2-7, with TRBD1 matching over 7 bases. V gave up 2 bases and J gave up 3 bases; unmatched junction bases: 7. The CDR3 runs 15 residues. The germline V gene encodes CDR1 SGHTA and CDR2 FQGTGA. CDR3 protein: CASSLSTGEGYEQYF. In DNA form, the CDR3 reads TGTGCCAGCAGCTTATCCACAGGGGAAGGCTACGAGCAGTACTTC.

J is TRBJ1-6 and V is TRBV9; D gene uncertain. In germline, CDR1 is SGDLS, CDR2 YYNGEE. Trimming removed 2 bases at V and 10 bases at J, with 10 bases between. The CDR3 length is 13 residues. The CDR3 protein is CASSVSRFSPLHF. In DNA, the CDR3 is TGTGCCAGCAGCGTCTCTAGGTTCTCACCCCTCCACTTT.

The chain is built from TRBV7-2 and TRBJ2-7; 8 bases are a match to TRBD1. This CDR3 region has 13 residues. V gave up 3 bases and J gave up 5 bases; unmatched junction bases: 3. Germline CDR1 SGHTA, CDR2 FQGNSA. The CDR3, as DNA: TGTGCCAGCAGCTTGACAGGGGTTAACGAGCAGTACTTC. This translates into CASSLTGVNEQYF.

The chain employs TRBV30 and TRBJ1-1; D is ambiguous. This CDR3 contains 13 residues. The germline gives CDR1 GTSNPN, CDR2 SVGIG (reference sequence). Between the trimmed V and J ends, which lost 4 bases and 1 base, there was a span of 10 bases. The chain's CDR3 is CAWTPRRNTEAFF. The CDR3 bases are TGTGCCTGGACCCCAAGGAGGAACACTGAAGCTTTCTTT. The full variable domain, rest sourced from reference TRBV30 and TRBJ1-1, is SQTIHQWPATLVQPVGSPLSLECTVEGTSNPNLYWYRQAAGRGLQLLFYSVGIGQISSEVPQNLSASRPQDRQFILSSKKLLLSDSGFYLCAWTPRRNTEAFFGQGTRLTVV.